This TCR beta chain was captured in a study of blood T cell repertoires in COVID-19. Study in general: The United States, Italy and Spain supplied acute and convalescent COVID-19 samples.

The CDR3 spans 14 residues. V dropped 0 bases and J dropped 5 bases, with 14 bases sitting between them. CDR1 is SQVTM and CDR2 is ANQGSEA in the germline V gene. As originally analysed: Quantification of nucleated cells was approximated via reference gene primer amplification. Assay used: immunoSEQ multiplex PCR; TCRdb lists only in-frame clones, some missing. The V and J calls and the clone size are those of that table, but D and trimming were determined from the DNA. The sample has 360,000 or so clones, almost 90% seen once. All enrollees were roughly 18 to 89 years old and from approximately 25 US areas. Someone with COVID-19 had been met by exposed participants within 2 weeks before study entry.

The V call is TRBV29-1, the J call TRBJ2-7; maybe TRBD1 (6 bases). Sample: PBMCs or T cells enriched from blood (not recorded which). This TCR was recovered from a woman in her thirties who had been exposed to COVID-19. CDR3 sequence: CSVEEGRGVDEQYF. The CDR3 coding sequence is TGCAGCGTTGAAGAGGGCAGGGGAGTGGACGAGCAGTACTTC.